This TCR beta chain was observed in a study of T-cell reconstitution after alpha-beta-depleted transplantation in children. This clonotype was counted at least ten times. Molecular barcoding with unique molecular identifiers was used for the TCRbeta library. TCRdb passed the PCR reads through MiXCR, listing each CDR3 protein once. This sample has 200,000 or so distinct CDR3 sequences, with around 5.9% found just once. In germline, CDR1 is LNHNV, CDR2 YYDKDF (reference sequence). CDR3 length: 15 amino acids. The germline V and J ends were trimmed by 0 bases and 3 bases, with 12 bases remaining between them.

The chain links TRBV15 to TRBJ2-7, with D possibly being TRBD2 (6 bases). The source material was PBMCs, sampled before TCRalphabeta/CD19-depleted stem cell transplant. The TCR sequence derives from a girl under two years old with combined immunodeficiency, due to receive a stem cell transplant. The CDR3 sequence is CATSRETTSFYEQYF. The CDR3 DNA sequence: TGTGCCACCAGCAGAGAAACGACTAGTTTCTACGAGCAGTACTTC.